The clone carrying this T cell receptor (beta chain) was observed once. No antigen is known for it. The data belong to a study of regulatory T cells in long-lasting Graves disease. The overall study: Persistent cases took antithyroid drugs over 5 years and stayed TSH receptor antibody positive.

Time point noted: persistent/refractory GD, antithyroid drugs over 5 years with positive TRAb. Extracted PBMC RNA gave rise to the TCR library. Collection of peripheral blood (roughly 9.8 milliliters) was done using EDTA tubes. The germline gives CDR1 ENHRY, CDR2 SYGVKD. This CDR3 has 17 amino acids. The V segment lost 2 bases and the J segment 3 bases; nucleotides outside the gene matches: 6. Overall study results and limits: Lower TCR diversity characterized persistent Graves' patients relative to newly diagnosed patients.

TCR beta libraries were built with iRepertoire HTBI primers and Arm-PCR of CDR3 regions. TCRdb reprocessed the multiplex PCR reads via MiXCR and lists one record per CDR3 protein. The sample records under 450,000 distinct CDR3 sequences, around 23% being singletons. The V and J genes are TRBV10-3 and TRBJ2-7, with 14 bases matching TRBD2. The TCR sequence derives from a woman between 35 and 50 years old with Graves disease. The specimen was peripheral blood mononuclear cells (PBMCs), collected when the disease was refractory, from a patient treated with antithyroid drugs. CDR3 coding DNA: TGTGCCATCAGTGAGCGGGTGACTAGCGGGAGGGGCTACGAGCAGTACTTC. It is translated as CAISERVTSGRGYEQYF.